The 20 T cell receptor beta chains below all came from one sample that was sequenced in a study of blood T cell repertoires in COVID-19. Using immunoSEQ multiplex PCR, the repertoire was profiled, and TCRdb retains in-frame clones only, with some absent. The sample yields over 70,000 clones, about four fifths seen once. Sequenced material: peripheral blood. These receptor sequences come from a woman in her sixties with acute or convalescent COVID-19.

The chain carries TRBV13 and TRBJ1-1; perhaps TRBD1 as D (5 bases). The ends were cut back, 5 bases at V and 7 bases at J, with 14 bases in the middle. Germline V CDR1 and CDR2: PRHDT, FYEKMQ (reference sequence). The CDR3 covers 13 residues. DNA of the CDR3: TGTGCCAGCAGCCAAAGCAGGGAGGGTGAAGCTTTCTTT. This codes for CASSQSREGEAFF.

This chain connects TRBV5-4 to TRBJ2-2; a weak D match, TRBD2 (6 bases). The V gene's germline CDR1 is SGHNT and CDR2 YYREEE (reference sequence). Trimming took off 0 bases at V and 8 bases at J, with 14 bases between the two ends. The CDR3 runs 15 residues. Here the CDR3 DNA reads TGTGCCAGCAGCTTGGCGGGACTCGGCCTAGGGGAGCTGTTTTTT. This encodes CASSLAGLGLGELFF.

In this sample, this clone turned up once. The V call is TRBV9, the J call TRBJ1-2; D is ambiguous. The V and J ends lost 4 bases and 3 bases respectively, with 16 bases between them. The CDR3 has 15 amino acids. Germline lookup yields CDR1 SGDLS and CDR2 YYNGEE. The CDR3 here is CASSPAGVKYYGYTF. CDR3 in DNA: TGTGCCAGCAGCCCCGCCGGGGTAAAGTACTATGGCTACACCTTC.

The chain uses TRBV5-4 and TRBJ2-1, with 7 bases lining up with TRBD2. The germline V gene encodes CDR1 SGHNT and CDR2 YYREEE (reference sequence). The CDR3 loop spans 19 amino acids. V shed 0 bases, J shed 0 bases, and the junction held 12 bases outside the gene matches. CDR3 protein: CASSLVGEGRPSSYNEQFF. The CDR3 DNA reads as TGTGCCAGCAGCTTGGTGGGGGAGGGCCGTCCAAGCTCCTACAATGAGCAGTTCTTC.

The chain carries TRBV10-3 and TRBJ2-5; TRBD1 agrees at 9 bases. Trimming took 2 bases from V and 5 from J; bases not matched to a gene: 9. This CDR3 is 16 amino acids long. The germline CDR1 and CDR2 sequences are ENHRY and SYGVKD. CDR3 in amino acids: CAISETKQGAGETQYF. CDR3 nucleotides: TGTGCCATCAGTGAGACAAAACAGGGGGCGGGGGAGACCCAGTACTTC.

The V and J genes are TRBV10-3 and TRBJ2-1; possible D gene TRBD2, 5 bases. Deletions cut 4 bases from V and 5 bases from J, with 12 bases between. Germline lookup yields CDR1 ENHRY and CDR2 SYGVKD. The CDR3 runs 14 residues. CDR3: CAISGSSGHNEQFF. In nucleotides, the CDR3 is TGTGCCATCAGTGGATCGAGCGGCCACAATGAGCAGTTCTTC.

As DNA, the CDR3 is TGTGCCAGCAGGACGACAGGGTCGATTCCCCTCCACTTT. Translation gives CASRTTGSIPLHF. V is TRBV28 and J is TRBJ1-6; 7 positions match TRBD1. After removal of 6 bases from V and 13 bases from J, the junction contained 9 bases not matched to a gene. CDR1 and CDR2 from the germline V gene are MDHEN and SYDVKM. The CDR3 contains 13 residues.

The rearrangement links TRBV7-9 to TRBJ1-1, with 9 bases matching TRBD1. The CDR3 sequence is 13 residues long. Unmatched junction bases numbered 8, after V lost 5 bases and J lost 10 bases. The germline CDR1 and CDR2 sequences are SEHNR and FQNEAQ (reference sequence). CDR3 protein: CASSREDRGAAFF. In DNA, the CDR3 is TGTGCCAGCAGCAGAGAGGACAGGGGCGCAGCTTTCTTT.

V is TRBV28 and J is TRBJ2-5, with TRBD1 identical over 8 bases. V dropped 5 bases and J dropped 1; count of bases not matched to a gene: 12. Looked up from germline, CDR1 is MDHEN and CDR2 is SYDVKM. The CDR3 has 17 amino acids. CDR3 sequence (DNA): TGTGCCAGCAGTGCTAGGACAGGGCTCCAGACCCAAGAGACCCAGTACTTC. This encodes CASSARTGLQTQETQYF.

This sequence joins TRBV30 and TRBJ1-6; TRBD1 is a possible D gene (6 bases). Germline V CDR1 and CDR2: GTSNPN, SVGIG (reference sequence). The CDR3 length is 14 residues. Trimming pared 0 bases from V and 9 bases from J, leaving 12 bases between. The CDR3 DNA reads as TGTGCCTGGAGTGTAGACCCGACAGGTTCACCCCTCCACTTT. Protein product: CAWSVDPTGSPLHF.

Written as DNA, the CDR3 is TGTGCCAGCAGGGCCGGGACAGGGGTCCCCGGGGAGCTGTTTTTT. Its translation: CASRAGTGVPGELFF. The J gene is TRBJ2-2, the V gene TRBV5-8; TRBD1 matches at 10 bases. With V trimmed by 5 bases and J by 6 bases, 7 bases remained unmatched. Germline-derived CDR1 and CDR2 are SGHTS and YDEGEE. CDR3 length equals 15 residues.

The chain is built from TRBV12-3 or TRBV12-4 and TRBJ1-2; TRBD1 is a possible D gene (5 bases). V was trimmed by 7 bases and J by 2 bases, leaving 8 bases between them. CDR3 length: 12 amino acids. The chain's CDR3 is CASMGGNYGYTF. DNA of the CDR3: TGTGCCAGCATGGGGGGGAACTATGGCTACACCTTC.

This clone was observed once. The V and J genes are TRBV7-9 and TRBJ1-1; a possible D gene is TRBD1 (5 bases). From germline, CDR1 is SEHNR and CDR2 FQNEAQ (reference sequence). V dropped 1 base and J dropped 6 bases, with 6 bases sitting between them. This CDR3 spans 12 amino acids. Written as DNA, the CDR3 is TGTGCCAGCAGCTTAGGCAGGGCTGAAGCTTTCTTT. It codes for CASSLGRAEAFF.

The table lists this clone with a few counts. The J gene is TRBJ2-5, the V gene TRBV5-4, with 7 bases fitting TRBD2. J was trimmed by 5 bases and V by 4 bases; bases with no gene match: 20. The CDR3 consists of 18 residues. Per germline, CDR1 SGHNT and CDR2 YYREEE (reference sequence). CDR3 sequence (DNA): TGTGCCAGCAGCGGGGAGGGCAGAAGCCGCACATCGTCGGAGACCCAGTACTTC. It yields the protein CASSGEGRSRTSSETQYF.

This rearrangement joins TRBV7-6 to TRBJ2-3, with 9 bases lining up with TRBD2. CDR1 and CDR2 (germline): SGHVS, FNYEAQ. V lost 1 base, J lost 1 base, and 3 bases stayed unmatched. CDR3 size: 16 residues. The CDR3 DNA is TGTGCCAGCAGCTTAGGACTAGCGGTAGGCACAGATACGCAGTATTTT. Its protein is CASSLGLAVGTDTQYF.

The V and J genes are TRBV13 and TRBJ1-1; 9 bases agree with TRBD1. The CDR3 extends over 16 amino acids. V gave up 5 bases and J gave up 4 bases; unmatched junction bases: 11. CDR1 is PRHDT and CDR2 is FYEKMQ in the germline V gene (reference sequence). This CDR3 reads CASSEGQGVRATEAFF. DNA of the CDR3: TGTGCCAGCAGCGAGGGACAGGGTGTTCGGGCCACTGAAGCTTTCTTT.

The gene calls are TRBV5-1 and TRBJ2-1; TRBD1 aligns across 7 bases. CDR3 length: 15 amino acids. Germline loops: CDR1 SGHRS, CDR2 YFSETQ. After removal of 3 bases from V and 2 bases from J, the junction contained 5 bases not matched to a gene. The CDR3 DNA sequence: TGCGCCAGCAGCTCAAAGACAGGGACCTACAATGAGCAGTTCTTC. It specifies CASSSKTGTYNEQFF.

The rearrangement uses TRBV15 and TRBJ2-7; TRBD1 agrees at 9 bases. Germline values: CDR1 LNHNV, CDR2 YYDKDF (reference sequence). J gave up 4 bases and V 3 bases, and 10 bases lay outside the gene matches. The CDR3 spans 16 residues. CDR3 nucleotide sequence: TGTGCCACCAGCAGCCGTTCCGGGACAGGGCGATACGAGCAGTACTTC. Protein product: CATSSRSGTGRYEQYF.

The chain carries TRBV20-1 and TRBJ2-5; a possible D gene is TRBD2 (5 bases). The V end lost 3 bases, the J end lost 5 bases, and 10 bases lay between the germline ends. Germline CDR1 is DFQATT and CDR2 is SNEGSKA (reference sequence). The CDR3 consists of 12 residues. The CDR3 loop reads CSASPTGETQYF. The CDR3 DNA reads as TGCAGTGCTAGTCCCACGGGGGAGACCCAGTACTTC.

The J gene is TRBJ2-3, the V gene TRBV2; 11 positions match TRBD2. From germline, CDR1 is SNHLY and CDR2 FYNNEI. This CDR3 has 15 amino acids. Trimming took 6 bases from V and 3 from J; bases not matched to a gene: 5. The CDR3 sequence is CASRALAGVTDTQYF. CDR3 DNA: TGTGCCAGCAGAGCACTAGCGGGAGTAACAGATACGCAGTATTTT. The full variable domain, rest sourced from reference TRBV2 and TRBJ2-3, is EPEVTQTPSHQVTQMGQEVILRCVPISNHLYFYWYRQILGQKVEFLVSFYNNEISEKSEIFDDQFSVERPDGSNFTLKIRSTKLEDSAMYFCASRALAGVTDTQYFGPGTRLTVL.